These 8 T cell receptor beta chains were all obtained from the same sample, sequenced in a study of T cell changes during pregnancy in multiple sclerosis. Clones were read by immunoSEQ multiplex PCR, and TCRdb kept only the in-frame ones, dropping some. The sample has tens of thousands of clones; about 90% are singletons. This material consisted of peripheral blood, taken in the second trimester of pregnancy. The receptor set was obtained from a female donor in good health, enrolled as a control in a pregnancy study.

J is TRBJ2-5 and V is TRBV15; D perhaps matches TRBD2 (5 bases). V lost 0 bases to trimming and J lost 1 base, with 9 bases between them. CDR3 size: 15 residues. The germline V gene encodes CDR1 LNHNV and CDR2 YYDKDF (reference sequence). The chain's CDR3 is CATSRDPSGQETQYF. CDR3 bases: TGTGCCACCAGCAGAGATCCCAGCGGCCAAGAGACCCAGTACTTC.

The chain couples TRBV7-8 to TRBJ1-6; D gene uncertain. Trimming took off 5 bases at V and 10 bases at J, with 12 bases between the two ends. There are 13 residues in the CDR3. Germline loops: CDR1 SGHVS, CDR2 FQNEAQ. CDR3 sequence: CASSISDKSPLHF. For the CDR3, the DNA is TGTGCCAGCAGCATTTCTGACAAGTCACCCCTCCACTTT.

The chain has TRBV7-9 and TRBJ1-1; 10 nucleotides align to TRBD1. CDR1 SEHNR and CDR2 FQNEAQ come from the germline V gene (reference sequence). CDR3 size: 13 residues. The V segment lost 8 bases and the J segment 4 bases; nucleotides outside the gene matches: 4. The CDR3 region is CASGDRGGTEAFF. For the CDR3, the DNA is TGTGCCAGCGGGGACAGGGGTGGCACTGAAGCTTTCTTT.

The V gene is TRBV19, the J gene TRBJ2-7; 10 nucleotides align to TRBD1. Germline V CDR1 and CDR2: LNHDA, SQIVND (reference sequence). This CDR3 spans 15 amino acids. The V segment lost 5 bases and the J segment 4 bases; nucleotides outside the gene matches: 8. In DNA, the CDR3 is TGTGCCAGTAGTGTTTCCGGGACAGGGGAATACGAGCAGTACTTC. Its protein product is CASSVSGTGEYEQYF.

V and J are TRBV27 and TRBJ2-2, with 7 bases identical to TRBD2. Germline CDR1 reads MNHEY; CDR2 reads SMNVEV (reference sequence). The CDR3 extends over 14 amino acids. V lost 6 bases, J lost 7 bases, and 8 bases stayed unmatched. The CDR3 bases are TGTGCCAGCAGCGTGGTCGCGGGAGTCGGGGAGCTGTTTTTT. Amino acids: CASSVVAGVGELFF.

This chain connects TRBV5-1 to TRBJ2-5; no firm D call. Trimming cost V 0 bases and J 0 bases, with 9 bases left between them. The CDR3 is 15 residues long. Germline V lookup: CDR1 SGHRS, CDR2 YFSETQ. CDR3 region: CASSLGQVNQETQYF. The CDR3 DNA reads as TGCGCCAGCAGCTTGGGTCAGGTGAACCAAGAGACCCAGTACTTC. The full variable domain, with the rest looked up from reference TRBV5-1 and TRBJ2-5, is KAGVTQTPRYLIKTRGQQVTLSCSPISGHRSVSWYQQTPGQGLQFLFEYFSETQRNKGNFPGRFSGRQFSNSRSEMNVSTLELGDSALYLCASSLGQVNQETQYFGPGTRLLVL.

The chain has TRBV9 and TRBJ1-1; weak D call: TRBD1 (5 bases). V dropped 0 bases and J dropped 5 bases, with 11 bases sitting between them. The germline gives CDR1 SGDLS, CDR2 YYNGEE. The CDR3 is 14 residues long. CDR3 region: CASSVGGGRTEAFF. For the CDR3, the DNA is TGTGCCAGCAGCGTAGGGGGGGGACGGACTGAAGCTTTCTTT.

The chain links TRBV5-4 to TRBJ2-3; no firm D call. The length of the CDR3 is 14 residues. Germline loops: CDR1 SGHNT, CDR2 YYREEE (reference sequence). With 3 bases removed from V and 1 base from J, the gap between germline ends came to 9 bases. Here the CDR3 DNA reads TGTGCCAGCAGCTCGCAGGTGGGCACAGATACGCAGTATTTT. Its translation is CASSSQVGTDTQYF.